The 6 T cell receptor beta chains below were found in one sample sequenced in a study of blood T cell repertoires in COVID-19. TCRdb's copy holds only in-frame clones and misses some; the assay was immunoSEQ multiplex PCR. The repertoire holds about 110,000 clones, with approximately 84% as singletons. Source material: peripheral blood. The receptors shown here come from a human donor in a cohort sampled during active COVID-19.

This chain links TRBV5-1 with TRBJ2-1, with D tentatively TRBD2 (6 bases). This CDR3 is built from 15 residues. V dropped 0 bases and J dropped 7 bases, with 14 bases sitting between them. Germline CDR1 is SGHRS and CDR2 is YFSETQ. The CDR3 nucleotides read TGCGCCAGCAGCTTGGAAGGACTAAGACAAAATGAGCAGTTCTTC. It is translated as CASSLEGLRQNEQFF.

V usage is TRBV6-5 and J usage is TRBJ1-1; D is unresolved. The CDR3 length is 14 residues. Trimming stripped 5 bases from V and 0 bases from J, with 10 bases between. The germline CDR1 and CDR2 sequences are MNHEY and SVGAGI. The CDR3 DNA follows: TGTGCCAGCAGTCACGCGGAGTTGAACACTGAAGCTTTCTTT. Translation gives CASSHAELNTEAFF.

The chain has TRBV2 and TRBJ1-2, with a weak D call TRBD1 (6 bases). The germline V gene has CDR1 SNHLY and CDR2 FYNNEI. V was trimmed by 2 bases and J by 4 bases, leaving 14 bases between them. This CDR3 contains 15 residues. The CDR3 nucleotides are TGTGCCAGCAGTGAATACAGGGTCCAGGGCTATGGCTACACCTTC. Protein sequence: CASSEYRVQGYGYTF.

This clone came up once. The chain employs TRBV6-1 and TRBJ2-7; 8 bases are a match to TRBD1. The CDR3 contains 14 residues. Looked up from germline, CDR1 is MNHNS and CDR2 is SASEGT. Trimming cost V 2 bases and J 7 bases; bases outside gene matches: 7. CDR3 nucleotides: TGTGCCAGCAGTGAACCGAGACAGGGGAGGGAGCAGTACTTC. Translating it yields CASSEPRQGREQYF.

This chain links TRBV18 with TRBJ1-1, with 7 bases lining up with TRBD1. Trimming at V came to 4 bases and at J to 4 bases, leaving 12 bases not matched to a gene. Per the germline V gene, CDR1 is KGHSH and CDR2 is LQKENI. CDR3 length: 16 residues. The DNA of the CDR3 is TGTGCCAGCTCACTGACCGGGCCAGGGGGAGGCACTGAAGCTTTCTTT. Translating it yields CASSLTGPGGGTEAFF.

The rearrangement links TRBV19 to TRBJ2-2; 8 nucleotides align to TRBD1. CDR3 length: 14 residues. Trimming cost V 5 bases and J 2 bases; bases outside gene matches: 1. Germline CDR1 and CDR2: LNHDA and SQIVND (reference sequence). The CDR3 DNA reads TGTGCCAGTAGTCAGGGGGCCAACACCGGGGAGCTGTTTTTT. This translates into CASSQGANTGELFF.